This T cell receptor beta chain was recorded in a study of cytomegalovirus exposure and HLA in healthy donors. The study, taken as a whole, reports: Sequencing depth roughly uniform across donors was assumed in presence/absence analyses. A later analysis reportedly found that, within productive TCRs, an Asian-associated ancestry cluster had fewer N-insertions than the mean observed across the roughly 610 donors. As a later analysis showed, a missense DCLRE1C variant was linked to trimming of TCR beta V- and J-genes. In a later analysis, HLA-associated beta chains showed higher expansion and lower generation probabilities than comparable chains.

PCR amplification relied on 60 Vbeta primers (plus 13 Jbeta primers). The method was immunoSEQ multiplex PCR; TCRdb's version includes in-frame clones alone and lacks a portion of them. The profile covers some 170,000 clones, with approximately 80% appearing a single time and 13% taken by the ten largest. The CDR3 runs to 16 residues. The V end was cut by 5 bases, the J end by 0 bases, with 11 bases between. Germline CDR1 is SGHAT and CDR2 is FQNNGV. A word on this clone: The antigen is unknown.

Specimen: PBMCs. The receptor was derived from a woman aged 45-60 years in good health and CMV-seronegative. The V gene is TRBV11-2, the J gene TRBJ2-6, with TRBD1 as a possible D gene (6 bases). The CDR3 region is CASSLDRISGANVLTF. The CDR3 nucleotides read TGTGCCAGCAGCCTTGACAGGATCTCTGGGGCCAACGTCCTGACTTTC.